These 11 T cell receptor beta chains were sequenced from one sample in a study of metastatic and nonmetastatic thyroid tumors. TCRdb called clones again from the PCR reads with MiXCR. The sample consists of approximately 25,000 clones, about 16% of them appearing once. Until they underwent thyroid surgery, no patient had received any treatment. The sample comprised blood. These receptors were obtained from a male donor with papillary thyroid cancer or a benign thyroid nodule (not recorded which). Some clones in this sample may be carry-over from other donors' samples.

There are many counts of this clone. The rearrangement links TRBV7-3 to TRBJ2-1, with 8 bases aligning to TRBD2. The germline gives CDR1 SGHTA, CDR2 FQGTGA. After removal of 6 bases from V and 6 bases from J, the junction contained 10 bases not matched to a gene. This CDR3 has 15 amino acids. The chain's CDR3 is CASRYHAGGLNEQFF. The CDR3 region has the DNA TGTGCCAGCAGGTACCACGCGGGGGGACTCAATGAGCAGTTCTTC.

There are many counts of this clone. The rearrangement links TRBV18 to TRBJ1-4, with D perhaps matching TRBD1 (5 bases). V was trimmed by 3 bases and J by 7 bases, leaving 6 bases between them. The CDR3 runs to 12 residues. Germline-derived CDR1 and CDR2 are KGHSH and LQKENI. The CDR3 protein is CASSPGGEKLFF. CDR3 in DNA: TGTGCCAGCTCACCGGGGGGTGAAAAACTGTTTTTT.

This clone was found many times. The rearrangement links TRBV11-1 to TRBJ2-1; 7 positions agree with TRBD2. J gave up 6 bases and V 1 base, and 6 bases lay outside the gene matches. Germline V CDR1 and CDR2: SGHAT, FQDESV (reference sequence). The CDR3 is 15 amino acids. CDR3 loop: CASSLVAGAPNEQFF. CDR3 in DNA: TGTGCCAGCAGCTTAGTTGCGGGAGCCCCCAATGAGCAGTTCTTC. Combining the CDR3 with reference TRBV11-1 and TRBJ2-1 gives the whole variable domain EAEVAQSPRYKITEKSQAVAFWCDPISGHATLYWYRQILGQGPELLVQFQDESVVDDSQLPKDRFSAERLKGVDSTLKIQPAELGDSAMYLCASSLVAGAPNEQFFGPGTRLTVL.

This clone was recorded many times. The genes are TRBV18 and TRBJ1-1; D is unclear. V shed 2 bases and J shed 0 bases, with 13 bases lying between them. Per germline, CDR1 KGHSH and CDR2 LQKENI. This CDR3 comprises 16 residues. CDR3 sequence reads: CASSPRRSDMNTEAFF. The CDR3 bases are TGTGCCAGCTCACCAAGACGGTCAGATATGAACACTGAAGCTTTCTTT.

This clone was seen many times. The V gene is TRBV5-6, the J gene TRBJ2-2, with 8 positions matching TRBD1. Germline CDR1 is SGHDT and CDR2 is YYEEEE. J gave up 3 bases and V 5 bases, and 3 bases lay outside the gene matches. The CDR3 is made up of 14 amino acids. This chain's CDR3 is CASSPDRDTGELFF. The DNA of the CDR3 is TGTGCCAGCAGTCCGGACAGGGACACCGGGGAGCTGTTTTTT.

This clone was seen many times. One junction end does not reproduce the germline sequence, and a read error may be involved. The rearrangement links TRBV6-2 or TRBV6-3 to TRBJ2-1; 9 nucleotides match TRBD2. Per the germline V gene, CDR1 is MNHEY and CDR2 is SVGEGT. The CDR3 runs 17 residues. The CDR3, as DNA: TGTGCCAGCAGCTTAATACTGGGACTAGCCTCCGACAATGAGCAGTTCTTC. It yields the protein CASSLILGLASDNEQFF.

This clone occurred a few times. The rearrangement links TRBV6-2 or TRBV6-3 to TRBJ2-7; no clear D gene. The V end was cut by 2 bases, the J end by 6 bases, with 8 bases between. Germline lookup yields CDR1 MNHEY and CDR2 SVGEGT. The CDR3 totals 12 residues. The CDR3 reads CASSYLTVEQYF. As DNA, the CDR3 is TGTGCCAGCAGTTACCTCACCGTCGAGCAGTACTTC.

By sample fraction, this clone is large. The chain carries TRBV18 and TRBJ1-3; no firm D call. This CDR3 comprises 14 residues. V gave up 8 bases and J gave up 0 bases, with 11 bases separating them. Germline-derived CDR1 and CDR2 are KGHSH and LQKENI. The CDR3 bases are TGTGCCAGCGCGCCTAGAGACTCTGGAAACACCATATATTTT. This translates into CASAPRDSGNTIYF.

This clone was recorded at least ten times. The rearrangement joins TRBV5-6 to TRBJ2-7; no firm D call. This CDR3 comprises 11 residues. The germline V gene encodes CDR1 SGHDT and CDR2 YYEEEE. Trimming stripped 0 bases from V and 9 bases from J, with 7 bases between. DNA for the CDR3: TGTGCCAGCAGCTTGGGACACGCGCAGTACTTC. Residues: CASSLGHAQYF.

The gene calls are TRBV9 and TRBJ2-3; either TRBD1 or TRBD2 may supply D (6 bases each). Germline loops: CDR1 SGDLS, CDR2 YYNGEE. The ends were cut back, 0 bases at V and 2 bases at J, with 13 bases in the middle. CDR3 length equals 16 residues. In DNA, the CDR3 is TGTGCCAGCAGCGTAGAAACGGGGGCCCACACAGATACGCAGTATTTT. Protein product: CASSVETGAHTDTQYF.

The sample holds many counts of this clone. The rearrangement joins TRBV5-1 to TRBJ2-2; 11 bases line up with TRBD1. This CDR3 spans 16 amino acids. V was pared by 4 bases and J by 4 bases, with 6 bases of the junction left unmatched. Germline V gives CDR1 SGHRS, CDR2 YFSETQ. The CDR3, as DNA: TGCGCCAGCAGCCGGACCGGGACAGGGGGCACCGGGGAGCTGTTTTTT. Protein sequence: CASSRTGTGGTGELFF.